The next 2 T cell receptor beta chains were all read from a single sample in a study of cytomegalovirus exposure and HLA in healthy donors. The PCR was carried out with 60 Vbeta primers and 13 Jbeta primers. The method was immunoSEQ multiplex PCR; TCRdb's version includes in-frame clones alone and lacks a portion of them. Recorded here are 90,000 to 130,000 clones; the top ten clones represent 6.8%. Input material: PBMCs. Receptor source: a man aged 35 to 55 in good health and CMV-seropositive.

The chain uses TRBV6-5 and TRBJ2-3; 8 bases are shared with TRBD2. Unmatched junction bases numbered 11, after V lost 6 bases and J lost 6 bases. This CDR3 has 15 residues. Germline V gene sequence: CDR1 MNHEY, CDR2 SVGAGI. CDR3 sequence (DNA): TGTGCCAGCAGGGATAGCCTAGCGGGTCGTGATACGCAGTATTTT. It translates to CASRDSLAGRDTQYF.

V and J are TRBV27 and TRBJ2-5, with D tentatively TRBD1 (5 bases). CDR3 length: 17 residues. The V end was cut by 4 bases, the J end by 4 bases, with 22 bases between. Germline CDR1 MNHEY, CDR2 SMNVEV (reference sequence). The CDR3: CASSSARTEGVRETQYF. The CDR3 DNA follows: TGTGCCAGCAGTTCCGCTCGGACGGAAGGGGTACGAGAGACCCAGTACTTC.